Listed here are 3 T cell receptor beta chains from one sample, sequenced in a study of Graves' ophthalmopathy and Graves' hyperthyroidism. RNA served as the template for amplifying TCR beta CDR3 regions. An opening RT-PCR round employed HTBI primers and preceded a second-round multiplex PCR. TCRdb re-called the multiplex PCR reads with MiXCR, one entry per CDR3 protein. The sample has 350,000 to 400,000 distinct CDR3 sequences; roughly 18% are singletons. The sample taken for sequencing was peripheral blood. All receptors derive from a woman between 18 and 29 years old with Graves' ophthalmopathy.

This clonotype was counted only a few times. The CDR3 DNA is TGTGCCAGCGGAACTGCCGCGGCCAACGTCCTGACTTTC. It yields the protein CASGTAAANVLTF. The chain carries TRBV6-1 and TRBJ2-6, with D hard to call. Germline CDR1 MNHNS, CDR2 SASEGT. This CDR3 spans 13 amino acids. Trimming shortened V by 8 bases and J by 6 bases, and 11 bases separated the two germline ends.

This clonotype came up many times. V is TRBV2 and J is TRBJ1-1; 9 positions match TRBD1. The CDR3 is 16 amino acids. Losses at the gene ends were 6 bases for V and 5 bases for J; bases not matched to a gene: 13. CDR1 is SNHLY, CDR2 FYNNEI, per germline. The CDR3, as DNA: TGTGCCAGCAGAAACCGGGACAGGGAGGGTAGTACTGAAGCTTTCTTT. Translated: CASRNRDREGSTEAFF.

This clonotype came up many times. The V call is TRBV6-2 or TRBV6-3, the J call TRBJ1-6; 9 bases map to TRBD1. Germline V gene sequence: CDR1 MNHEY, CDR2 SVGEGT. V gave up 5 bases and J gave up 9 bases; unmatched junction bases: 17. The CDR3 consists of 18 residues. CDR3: CASSPGTGPVTGVSPLHF. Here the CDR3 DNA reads TGTGCCAGCAGTCCCGGGACAGGGCCCGTTACGGGTGTTTCACCCCTCCACTTT.